Listed below are T cell receptor beta chains from one sample, sequenced in a study of CD8 T cells in Susac syndrome. TCRdb independently ran MiXCR on the immunoSEQ multiplex PCR reads; one entry per CDR3 protein. The sample yields some 130,000 distinct CDR3 sequences, 95% seen once. Sequencing was performed on CD8+ T cells from PBMCs. These receptors were collected from a human donor with Susac syndrome. Both conserved end residues are part of each CDR3. The order of the fields is D gene, V gene, J gene, CDR3 protein. A D gene is named only where the DNA matches it firmly.

.	TRBV20-1	TRBJ2-1	CSAKVSLNEQFF
TRBD1	TRBV29-1	TRBJ1-2	CSVLTGAVYGYTF
.	TRBV7-9	TRBJ2-2	CASSFRDTGELFF
TRBD1	TRBV7-9	TRBJ2-5	CASSGGQGAQETQYF
TRBD1	TRBV29-1	TRBJ2-7	CSVHQGDEQYF
TRBD2	TRBV4-1	TRBJ2-7	CASSQGLAGAPYF
TRBD2	TRBV29-1	TRBJ2-7	CSVEDFGGTGGREQYF
TRBD1	TRBV5-1	TRBJ1-2	CASSMDRIYGYTF
TRBD2	TRBV11-1	TRBJ2-3	CASSLVPGTSGRGLADTQYF
.	TRBV5-4	TRBJ2-1	CASSYGTATAEQFF
TRBD1	TRBV3-1	TRBJ2-2	CASSQDLDRVYTGELFF
.	TRBV13	TRBJ1-1	CASSLDKSPEAFF
.	TRBV6-1	TRBJ2-6	CASHTDREGSGANVLTF
.	TRBV9	TRBJ2-5	CASSEGETQYF
.	TRBV10-2	TRBJ2-5	CASSEGLDLATQYF
TRBD2	TRBV5-1	TRBJ2-7	CASSLIAGVPYEQYF
.	TRBV20-1	TRBJ1-1	CSARDLKYTEAFF
TRBD2	TRBV4-1	TRBJ2-7	CASSQVLLAEQYF
.	TRBV5-6	TRBJ2-1	CASSSPRYYNEQFF
TRBD2	TRBV2	TRBJ2-7	CASRGEGPYEQYF
.	TRBV20-1	TRBJ2-3	CSAPSAFRTDTQYF
TRBD2	TRBV2	TRBJ2-1	CASIRGDGEQFF
.	TRBV29-1	TRBJ1-2	CSVEVLSGPDYTF
.	TRBV20-1	TRBJ2-7	CSANRENSYEQYF
.	TRBV25-1	TRBJ2-1	CASSDPGRQQFF
TRBD2	TRBV2	TRBJ2-1	CATPPRRTSGNNEQFF
.	TRBV24-1	TRBJ2-4	CATSDLVGNIQYF
.	TRBV4-2	TRBJ1-2	CASSQGNREIVYGYTF
.	TRBV3-1	TRBJ1-1	CASSQSSGEKPEAFF
.	TRBV20-1	TRBJ2-7	CSASGTTSYEQYF
TRBD2	TRBV12-5	TRBJ2-3	CASHTGTSGRAGDTQYF
.	TRBV20-1	TRBJ1-2	CSASNLRDGKPSGYTF
.	TRBV13	TRBJ2-3	CASSYELGTDTQYF
TRBD1	TRBV9	TRBJ2-6	CASSPQTTGTGMKPGANVLTF
TRBD2	TRBV12-3/TRBV12-4	TRBJ2-5	CASSLTSGLQETQYF